The text below deals with one T cell receptor beta chain. Its antigen is unknown. Sequencing used immunoSEQ multiplex PCR; TCRdb keeps in-frame clones, though not all of them. Of around 300,000 clones listed, 65% to 90% are singletons. The sample originates from a study of cytomegalovirus exposure and HLA in healthy donors. Study observations and caveats: Among the CMV-associated chains, a few were confirmed in vitro as specific for CMV antigens. The study flagged around 160 TCR beta chains as cytomegalovirus-associated. For cytomegalovirus status, the classifier reportedly gave diagnoses with high specificity and sensitivity.

V lost 0 bases, J lost 0 bases, and 12 bases lay in between. Germline V gene data show CDR1 as LGHNA and CDR2 as YSLEER. The CDR3 covers 16 residues. From the approximately 120-subject validation cohort, which was separate from the roughly 710-subject first cohort, the donors were drawn. This clonotype originated in a woman aged 18-30 years in good health and CMV-seronegative. The rearrangement links TRBV4-3 to TRBJ2-7; D gene ambiguous. The specimen was PBMCs. Here the CDR3 reads CASSQDRGQSSYEQYF. The CDR3 DNA sequence: TGCGCCAGCAGCCAAGACCGCGGCCAGAGCTCCTACGAGCAGTACTTC.